Presented here are 20 T cell receptor beta chains from one specimen sequenced in a study of chemoradiotherapy in HPV16-positive cancers. Sequenced by immunoSEQ multiplex PCR; TCRdb stores in-frame clones only, minus some. The sample lists tens of thousands of clones; approximately 90% were seen once. The sequencing here drew on blood, taken from a patient who underwent chemoradiotherapy. The receptors shown here come from a human donor with HPV-associated anogenital cancer.

J is TRBJ2-1 and V is TRBV10-2; 9 bases agree with TRBD2. There are 15 residues in the CDR3. Unmatched junction bases numbered 10, after V lost 6 bases and J lost 7 bases. Germline V lookup: CDR1 WSHSY, CDR2 SAAADI. In DNA form, the CDR3 reads TGCGCCAGCAGGGAAAGGCGGGGGGGCTTGAATGAGCAGTTCTTC. It is translated as CASRERRGGLNEQFF.

The chain links TRBV28 to TRBJ2-7; 9 nucleotides match TRBD1. The J segment lost 4 bases and the V segment lost 0 bases, leaving 1 base of the junction unmatched. Per the germline V gene, CDR1 is MDHEN and CDR2 is SYDVKM. The CDR3 has 14 residues. The CDR3 coding sequence is TGTGCCAGCAGTTTATGGGACAGGGGATACGAGCAGTACGTC. Translation: CASSLWDRGYEQYV.

The V call is TRBV6-1, the J call TRBJ1-1; perhaps TRBD1 as D (5 bases). Germline V lookup: CDR1 MNHNS, CDR2 SASEGT. There are 14 residues in the CDR3. V was cut by 3 bases and J by 9 bases, with 17 bases left in between. The CDR3 DNA reads TGTGCCAGCAGTGAGTCAGGAGGGACGTTGCAAGCTTTCTTT. It codes for CASSESGGTLQAFF.

The rearrangement joins TRBV4-1 to TRBJ1-4, with D perhaps TRBD1 (5 bases). V lost 4 bases and J lost 4, with 13 bases in between. In germline, CDR1 is MGHRA, CDR2 YSYEKL. This CDR3 has 15 residues. In DNA form, the CDR3 reads TGCGCCAGCAGCCCTATGGGGCCCGTTAATGAAAAACTGTTTTTT. Translated: CASSPMGPVNEKLFF.

This chain joins TRBV6-1 and TRBJ1-5; 8 bases align to TRBD1. Germline V gene data show CDR1 as MNHNS and CDR2 as SASEGT. The CDR3 is made up of 14 amino acids. J gave up 4 bases and V 6 bases, and 5 bases lay outside the gene matches. As DNA, the CDR3 is TGTGCCAGCAGGGGGACAGGACCGAATCAGCCCCAGCATTTT. Protein sequence: CASRGTGPNQPQHF.

The rearrangement links TRBV7-7 to TRBJ2-5; D unresolved. Looked up from germline, CDR1 is SSHAT and CDR2 is FNYEAQ (reference sequence). V shed 0 bases and J shed 4 bases, with 9 bases lying between them. The CDR3 has 14 residues. The CDR3 DNA is TGTGCCAGCAGCTTAGCGGCATTCTCAGAGACCCAGTACTTC. Translating it yields CASSLAAFSETQYF. The full variable domain, completed using reference TRBV7-7 and TRBJ2-5, is GAGVSQSPRYKVTKRGQDVTLRCDPISSHATLYWYQQALGQGPEFLTYFNYEAQPDKSGLPSDRFSAERPEGSISTLTIQRTEQRDSAMYRCASSLAAFSETQYFGPGTRLLVL.

V is TRBV7-2 and J is TRBJ2-2, with D possibly being TRBD2 (6 bases). Per the germline V gene, CDR1 is SGHTA and CDR2 is FQGNSA. V was clipped by 1 base and J by 5 bases, with 11 bases between them. The CDR3 is 15 residues long. The CDR3 sequence: CASSLGGKATGELFF. The CDR3, as DNA: TGTGCCAGCAGCTTAGGCGGGAAAGCTACCGGGGAGCTGTTTTTT. The entire variable domain, with the rest obtained from reference TRBV7-2 and TRBJ2-2, is as follows: GAGVSQSPSNKVTEKGKDVELRCDPISGHTALYWYRQSLGQGLEFLIYFQGNSAPDKSGLPSDRFSAERTGGSVSTLTIQRTQQEDSAVYLCASSLGGKATGELFFGEGSRLTVL.

The genes are TRBV5-6 and TRBJ2-5; D not certain. Trimming removed 3 bases at V and 1 base at J, with 13 bases between. The CDR3 covers 15 residues. CDR1 SGHDT and CDR2 YYEEEE come from the germline V gene. The DNA for the CDR3 is TGTGCCAGCAGCTCCGGCGTAAGGGCCCAAGAGACCCAGTACTTC. Translating gives CASSSGVRAQETQYF.

The genes are TRBV6-1 and TRBJ2-3, with TRBD2 matching over 7 bases. Germline V gene sequence: CDR1 MNHNS, CDR2 SASEGT. V shed 4 bases, J shed 1 base, and the junction held 5 bases outside the gene matches. The CDR3 has 15 residues. The chain's CDR3 is CASSGLAIGTDTQYF. For the CDR3, the DNA is TGTGCCAGCAGTGGACTAGCAATTGGCACAGATACGCAGTATTTT.

The V call is TRBV5-4, the J call TRBJ2-7, with a possible D match to TRBD2 (7 bases). CDR1 and CDR2 from the germline V gene are SGHNT and YYREEE (reference sequence). The CDR3 totals 14 residues. Deletions cut 7 bases from V and 2 bases from J, with 16 bases between. As DNA, the CDR3 is TGTGCCAGCGGCCTTATGGGGGGGCCCTACGAGCAGTACTTC. It is translated as CASGLMGGPYEQYF.

A note on this clone: Other DNA variants within this sample encode the same CDR3. The chain joins TRBV4-1 to TRBJ2-3; either TRBD1 or TRBD2 may supply D (5 bases each). Between the trimmed V and J ends, which lost 1 base and 6 bases, there was a span of 5 bases. The germline gives CDR1 MGHRA, CDR2 YSYEKL. The CDR3 loop spans 12 amino acids. CDR3 sequence reads: CASSQGGDTQYF. CDR3 nucleotide sequence: TGCGCCAGCAGCCAAGGGGGGGATACGCAGTATTTT.

This chain joins TRBV18 and TRBJ2-2; 7 bases agree with TRBD2. Germline CDR1 is KGHSH and CDR2 is LQKENI. J lost 3 bases, V lost 0 bases, and 4 bases had no gene match. The CDR3 is 16 amino acids. The CDR3 sequence: CASSPPRGVYTGELFF. The CDR3 DNA reads as TGTGCCAGCTCACCACCCCGGGGGGTGTACACCGGGGAGCTGTTTTTT.

This chain connects TRBV19 to TRBJ2-1, with 7 bases fitting TRBD1. The CDR3 totals 16 residues. After removal of 2 bases from V and 2 bases from J, the junction contained 6 bases not matched to a gene. Germline V gene data show CDR1 as LNHDA and CDR2 as SQIVND (reference sequence). CDR3 loop: CASSIKGGGPYNEQFF. The CDR3 nucleotides read TGTGCCAGTAGTATAAAAGGGGGCGGCCCCTACAATGAGCAGTTCTTC.

This clone turned up a few times. The chain carries TRBV11-2 and TRBJ1-2, with D possibly matching TRBD1 (6 bases). CDR3 size: 16 residues. Trimming cost V 5 bases and J 0 bases, with 16 bases left between them. Germline V CDR1 and CDR2: SGHAT, FQNNGV. This CDR3 is CASSLQTGGSNYGYTF. The CDR3 DNA is TGTGCCAGCAGCCTACAGACTGGGGGCTCTAACTATGGCTACACCTTC.

The chain is built from TRBV28 and TRBJ1-2, with D perhaps TRBD1 (5 bases). The CDR3 loop spans 14 amino acids. Trimming cost V 2 bases and J 4 bases, with 11 bases left between them. Germline CDR1 MDHEN, CDR2 SYDVKM. CDR3 nucleotides: TGTGCCAGCAGTTTAATCGGGGGTGTCTATGGCTACACCTTC. This encodes CASSLIGGVYGYTF.

This chain links TRBV30 with TRBJ2-1; TRBD2 agrees at 12 bases. This CDR3 region has 15 residues. Germline V gives CDR1 GTSNPN, CDR2 SVGIG (reference sequence). V was clipped by 5 bases and J by 9 bases; unmatched bases: 11. CDR3 residues: CAWGPGTSGPAEQFF. As DNA, the CDR3 is TGTGCCTGGGGCCCCGGGACTAGCGGGCCGGCTGAGCAGTTCTTC.

This clone has a single count. The rearrangement links TRBV29-1 to TRBJ2-7; 8 bases fit TRBD1. This CDR3 has 14 residues. The J segment lost 4 bases and the V segment lost 0 bases, leaving 5 bases of the junction unmatched. CDR1 is SQVTM and CDR2 is ANQGSEA in the germline V gene. The CDR3 protein is CSVEDQGARYEQYF. DNA for the CDR3: TGCAGCGTTGAAGATCAGGGGGCGCGGTACGAGCAGTACTTC.

The chain is built from TRBV7-2 and TRBJ2-7, with TRBD2 matching 8 bases. With V trimmed by 5 bases and J by 3 bases, 6 bases remained unmatched. This CDR3 is 14 amino acids long. Germline V gene data show CDR1 as SGHTA and CDR2 as FQGNSA. The CDR3 protein is CASSPGGVIYEQYF. The DNA for the CDR3 is TGTGCCAGCAGCCCGGGAGGGGTTATCTACGAGCAGTACTTC.

The CDR3 DNA sequence: TGTGCCAGCAGCGTACGGGCTAGCGGTGTCGGGGAGCTGTTTTTT. Protein sequence: CASSVRASGVGELFF. The chain is built from TRBV9 and TRBJ2-2, with TRBD2 matching over 7 bases. CDR1 and CDR2 (germline): SGDLS, YYNGEE. Unmatched junction bases numbered 7, after V lost 1 base and J lost 7 bases. CDR3 size: 15 residues.

In DNA, the CDR3 is TGTGCCAGCAGCCCCGACCCTCTCTATGGCTACACCTTC. Its translation is CASSPDPLYGYTF. The J gene is TRBJ1-2, the V gene TRBV7-8; D unclear. V was shortened by 5 bases and J by 4 bases, with 11 bases between the two germline ends. Germline values: CDR1 SGHVS, CDR2 FQNEAQ. CDR3 length: 13 residues.